This TCR beta chain was retrieved from a study of blood T cell repertoires in COVID-19 (dated by TCRdb to between 2020 and 2021). Study-wide context: The collaborator samples originated in the United States, Italy and Spain and spanned the acute and convalescent phases of COVID-19. The prospective study material was composed of cDNA or gDNA derived from T cells, B-cell-depleted T cells, or PBMCs. Deeply sampled blood TCRbeta repertoires from subjects exposed to, actively infected with, or recovered from COVID-19 were included in the dataset. A freely available public database, intended as a resource for researchers studying the immune response to SARS-CoV-2, is where the repertoires were released. Samples came from the ongoing ImmuneRACE study (first 160 participants) plus 1,254 subjects from 6 global collaborators. The sample metadata nearly always contained a de-identified subject ID, COVID-19 status, age in years and sex. Where available, HLA class I and class II types were obtained from metadata supplied by the sample provider rather than from assay-based typing.

TCRbeta CDR3 regions were amplified from genomic DNA using the immunoSEQ Assay, a bias-controlled multiplex PCR. Concerning the study's data processing: Nucleated cell counts per sample were estimated from amplification of reference gene primers within the assay. To quantify the absolute abundance of each unique TCRbeta CDR3 rearrangement, sequence reads were collapsed and filtered. For each sample, productive Simpson clonality was calculated as the square root of Simpson's diversity index over productive rearrangements. What TCRdb holds here is the immuneACCESS table cut down to in-frame rearrangements. Part of the clones is not present; checked against another copy, under half of the missing clones reflect an unresolved V gene, and the others are unexplained. V and J calls and clone size are those listed in that table; D and trimming were worked out from the DNA. This sample is represented by around 320,000 clones; 85% to 90% of them were singletons. The ten largest clones add up to about 4.5% of the sample.

What the work shows at the level of the full study, not this receptor alone: Clinical and demographic metadata were provided uncurated, with the amount varying by source and participant.

Regarding this clone: The specificity of this receptor is unknown. No base-level quality is on record; no much larger clone is a single base apart.

Participants in the prospective study were aged 18 to 89 years, lived in some 24 United States geographic areas, and enrolled through a virtual design. In the prospective study, cohorts were assigned on the basis of participant-reported clinical history obtained from a screening survey and a study questionnaire. In the prospective study, mobile phlebotomists collected whole blood, serum and a nasopharyngeal or oropharyngeal swab from each participant. Participants in the prospective study had the option to provide additional blood draws and questionnaires over an approximately 2-month period. Blood samples from the prospective study were shipped frozen or at room temperature prior to DNA extraction. The receptor's source is a woman aged 18-29 years with acute COVID-19. Sequences were obtained from PBMCs or T cells enriched from blood (not recorded which).

This receptor carries the CDR3 CASSPQGAGNTIYF. The DNA sequence is given as TGTGCCAGCTCACCACAGGGGGCTGGAAACACCATATATTTT. Recombination linked TRBV18 to TRBJ1-3, with TRBD1 tentatively as D gene (6 bases match). The CDR3 covers 14 residues, taking in both the cysteine and the phenylalanine. Just CDR3 DNA is preserved here, 42 bases in frame from base 1. The germline V gene encodes CDR1 KGHSH and CDR2 LQKENI. The V end loses 1 base and the J end loses 2 bases, and a stretch of 6 bases separates them.